The rows below give T cell receptor beta chains drawn from one sample of a study of shared clonotypes between healthy human individuals. Assay: immunoSEQ multiplex PCR; the TCRdb copy retains only in-frame clones and omits some. Of 1 million to 1.2 million clones in the sample, around 77% were seen once. The source material was memory CD4+ T cells from PBMCs. The receptors come from a man aged 18 to 30 in good health. Some clones in this sample may be carry-over from other donors' samples. Each CDR3 is given with its conserved first and last residue. A D gene is named only where the DNA matches it firmly. The size of a clone is reported for some rows only, either as once, few or many, or as a class for expanded clones.

>12|TRBJ1-3|.|.|TRBV29-1
CSVMTDGNTIYF
TGCAGCGTGATGACAGATGGAAACACCATATATTTT
>12|TRBJ1-2|.|.|TRBV30
CAWSPNRYGYTF
TGTGCCTGGAGCCCCAATAGGTATGGCTACACCTTC
>13|TRBJ2-7|.|.|TRBV5-1
CASSEGSSYEQYF
TGCGCCAGCAGCGAAGGGAGTTCCTACGAGCAGTACTTC
>14|TRBJ2-5|.|TRBD1|TRBV7-2
CASSNRGRRETQYF
TGTGCCAGCAGCAACAGGGGGCGACGGGAGACCCAGTACTTC
>13|TRBJ1-1|.|.|TRBV12-5
CASGLQGGTEAFF
TGTGCTAGTGGTCTACAGGGTGGCACTGAAGCTTTCTTT
>16|TRBJ2-4|few|TRBD2|TRBV19
CASSITPAGGAHIQYF
TGTGCCAGTAGTATAACCCCTGCGGGAGGGGCCCACATTCAGTACTTC
>18|TRBJ2-7|once|TRBD1|TRBV11-1
CASSPRPRGQAPMREQYF
TGTGCCAGCAGCCCTAGACCCAGAGGACAGGCCCCGATGAGGGAGCAGTACTTC
>13|TRBJ1-2|.|.|TRBV28
CASSFGQNYGYTF
TGTGCCAGCAGTTTCGGGCAAAACTATGGCTACACCTTC
>10|TRBJ2-5|.|.|TRBV2
CASDGETQYF
TGTGCCAGCGACGGCGAGACCCAGTACTTC
>12|TRBJ1-4|once|.|TRBV28
CASSQSHVQLFF
TGTGCCAGCTCTCAGTCCCACGTCCAACTGTTTTTT
>15|TRBJ2-3|.|.|TRBV5-6
CASSLAGVSTDTQYF
TGTGCCAGCAGCTTGGCGGGAGTCAGCACAGATACGCAGTATTTT
>18|TRBJ2-7|.|TRBD2|TRBV7-8
CASSLPPWTSGTSYEQYF
TGTGCCAGCAGCTTACCCCCCTGGACTAGCGGGACTTCCTACGAGCAGTACTTC
>17|TRBJ2-3|.|TRBD2|TRBV28
CASSLGLAGASTDTQYF
TGTGCCAGCAGTTTAGGGCTAGCGGGAGCCAGCACAGATACGCAGTATTTT
>14|TRBJ2-3|.|TRBD2|TRBV7-3
CASSTGLPTDTQYF
TGTGCCAGCAGCACGGGACTACCCACAGATACGCAGTATTTT
>13|TRBJ1-1|few|.|TRBV30
CAWSDRKNTEAFF
TGTGCCTGGAGTGATCGGAAGAACACTGAAGCTTTCTTT
>17|TRBJ1-2|.|TRBD1|TRBV7-3
CASSEHPGTGGFYGYTF
TGTGCCAGCAGCGAGCACCCCGGGACAGGGGGCTTCTATGGCTACACCTTC
>12|TRBJ2-7|.|.|TRBV29-1
CSAKTELYEQYF
TGCAGCGCAAAGACAGAACTCTACGAGCAGTACTTC